The rows below give T cell receptor beta chains drawn from one sample of a study of OX40 agonist ivuxolimab in advanced cancers. Only in-frame clones appear in the TCRdb table, and some are missing; sequencing was by immunoSEQ multiplex PCR. The sample lists 69,000 or so clones; 80% to 90% were seen once. Here the sequenced sample was CD4+ or CD8+ T cells sorted from blood, taken in a trial of the OX40 agonist ivuxolimab. Source of these receptors: an adult with an advanced solid tumor such as melanoma, head and neck, liver or kidney cancer. The CDR3 runs from the conserved cysteine through the conserved F or W. D genes are given only for firm matches. Rows may omit the clone size; those that give it use once, few, many or a size class.

v_call: TRBV28
clone_size: NA
d_call: TRBD1
j_call: TRBJ1-1
cdr3_nt: TGTGCCAGCAGTTCTGGGACAGACCGTGAAGCTTTCTTT
cdr3_aa: CASSSGTDREAFF

v_call: TRBV27
clone_size: NA
d_call: NA
j_call: TRBJ1-2
cdr3_nt: TGTGCCATCGCGACAGCTTCATCGGGTGGCTACACCTTC
cdr3_aa: CAIATASSGGYTF

v_call: TRBV5-6
clone_size: NA
d_call: NA
j_call: TRBJ2-7
cdr3_nt: TGTGCCAGCAGCCCGTATTCAGGGGCCTACGAGCAGTACTTC
cdr3_aa: CASSPYSGAYEQYF

v_call: TRBV27
clone_size: NA
d_call: TRBD2
j_call: TRBJ2-2
cdr3_nt: TGTGCCAGCAGCTATAACCGGTTGGGGACTAGCGGCACCGGGGAGCTGTTTTTT
cdr3_aa: CASSYNRLGTSGTGELFF

v_call: TRBV1
clone_size: NA
d_call: NA
j_call: TRBJ2-5
cdr3_nt: TGCACCAGCAGCCAAGATGGCCCCCTAGCGGGGGGGCGAGAGACCCAGTACTTC
cdr3_aa: CTSSQDGPLAGGRETQYF

v_call: TRBV5-1
clone_size: NA
d_call: NA
j_call: TRBJ2-5
cdr3_nt: TGCGCCAGCAGCTTGGCCTTAGAAGAGACCCAGTACTTC
cdr3_aa: CASSLALEETQYF

v_call: TRBV9
clone_size: NA
d_call: NA
j_call: TRBJ2-7
cdr3_nt: TGTGCCAGCAGCATCAGTACAGAGGCTTTTACCTACGAGCAGTACTTC
cdr3_aa: CASSISTEAFTYEQYF

v_call: TRBV2
clone_size: NA
d_call: NA
j_call: TRBJ1-3
cdr3_nt: TGTGCCAGCAGCAACCTGAAGGGAGGGGGTGGAAACACCATATATTTT
cdr3_aa: CASSNLKGGGGNTIYF

v_call: TRBV2
clone_size: NA
d_call: NA
j_call: TRBJ2-7
cdr3_nt: TGTGCCAGCAGTGAGGGCCCTTCCTACGAGCAGTACTTC
cdr3_aa: CASSEGPSYEQYF

v_call: TRBV9
clone_size: NA
d_call: NA
j_call: TRBJ1-1
cdr3_nt: TGTGCCAGCAGCGTAGAACCCGCGAACACTGAAGCTTTCTTT
cdr3_aa: CASSVEPANTEAFF

v_call: TRBV7-9
clone_size: NA
d_call: NA
j_call: TRBJ1-2
cdr3_nt: TGTGCCAGCAGCTTAGGGACCTATGGCTACACCTTC
cdr3_aa: CASSLGTYGYTF

v_call: TRBV4-1
clone_size: NA
d_call: NA
j_call: TRBJ1-1
cdr3_nt: TGCGCCAGCAGCCTCTCCACGGGCAACACTGAAGCTTTCTTT
cdr3_aa: CASSLSTGNTEAFF

v_call: TRBV27
clone_size: NA
d_call: NA
j_call: TRBJ1-5
cdr3_nt: TGTGCCAGCAGTTTATCGTTAGAAGGGACTCAGCCCCAGCATTTT
cdr3_aa: CASSLSLEGTQPQHF

v_call: TRBV6-6
clone_size: many
d_call: NA
j_call: TRBJ1-5
cdr3_nt: TGTGCCAGCCGGCAAGTATCCAGCAATCAGCCCCAGCATTTT
cdr3_aa: CASRQVSSNQPQHF

v_call: TRBV4-3
clone_size: NA
d_call: TRBD2
j_call: TRBJ2-4
cdr3_nt: TGCGCCAGCAGCCAATCACTAGCGGGGGGGGCCAAAAACATTCAGTACTTC
cdr3_aa: CASSQSLAGGAKNIQYF

v_call: TRBV2
clone_size: NA
d_call: NA
j_call: TRBJ2-2
cdr3_nt: TGTGCCAGCGGAGCGGGACACTTCACCGGGGAGCTGTTTTTT
cdr3_aa: CASGAGHFTGELFF

v_call: TRBV6-5
clone_size: NA
d_call: NA
j_call: TRBJ1-6
cdr3_nt: TGTGCCAGCAGTGCCATAGAAGGAGGGCTTTCACCCCTCCACTTT
cdr3_aa: CASSAIEGGLSPLHF

v_call: TRBV27
clone_size: NA
d_call: TRBD1
j_call: TRBJ2-7
cdr3_nt: TGTGCCAGCAGCCGGGACAGGGTGGACGAGCAGTACTTC
cdr3_aa: CASSRDRVDEQYF

v_call: TRBV4-3
clone_size: once
d_call: TRBD2
j_call: TRBJ2-1
cdr3_nt: TGCGCCAGCAGCCAGGTTAGCGGGAGCTCCTACAATGAGCAGTTCTTC
cdr3_aa: CASSQVSGSSYNEQFF

v_call: TRBV9
clone_size: once
d_call: TRBD2
j_call: TRBJ2-7
cdr3_nt: TGTGCCAGCAGCGTAGGACTAGCGGGTTCCTACGAGCAGTACTTC
cdr3_aa: CASSVGLAGSYEQYF

v_call: TRBV11-2
clone_size: NA
d_call: NA
j_call: TRBJ1-1
cdr3_nt: TGTGCCAGCAGGGGGATCGGGACTGAAGCTTTCTTT
cdr3_aa: CASRGIGTEAFF

v_call: TRBV5-1
clone_size: NA
d_call: NA
j_call: TRBJ1-5
cdr3_nt: TGCGCCAGCAGCTTGGAGGGGGGGATCAATCAGCCCCAGCATTTT
cdr3_aa: CASSLEGGINQPQHF

v_call: TRBV13
clone_size: NA
d_call: NA
j_call: TRBJ1-1
cdr3_nt: TGTGCCAGCAGCTTAGGAGTGGCGAACACTGAAGCTTTCTTT
cdr3_aa: CASSLGVANTEAFF

v_call: TRBV6-6
clone_size: NA
d_call: NA
j_call: TRBJ2-1
cdr3_nt: TGTGCCAGCAGTTATCCCGATGAGCAGTTCTTC
cdr3_aa: CASSYPDEQFF

v_call: TRBV7-3
clone_size: NA
d_call: NA
j_call: TRBJ2-3
cdr3_nt: TGTGCCAGCAGCTCTATCCACGGAAGCACAGATACGCAGTATTTT
cdr3_aa: CASSSIHGSTDTQYF

v_call: TRBV5-1
clone_size: NA
d_call: NA
j_call: TRBJ2-7
cdr3_nt: TGCGCCAGCAGCTCATCAGGAGCCTCCTCCTACGAGCAGTACTTC
cdr3_aa: CASSSSGASSYEQYF

v_call: TRBV9
clone_size: once
d_call: NA
j_call: TRBJ2-7
cdr3_nt: TGTGCCAGCAGCGGAGTGGACACCCAAGAGCAGTACTTC
cdr3_aa: CASSGVDTQEQYF

v_call: TRBV5-1
clone_size: NA
d_call: NA
j_call: TRBJ2-1
cdr3_nt: TGCGCCAGCAGCCGTTTACCGAGGGACAATGAGCAGTTCTTC
cdr3_aa: CASSRLPRDNEQFF

v_call: TRBV19
clone_size: NA
d_call: TRBD1
j_call: TRBJ1-1
cdr3_nt: TGTGCCAGTAGTATTTACCCAGGGGGTGGGGGGAACACTGAAGCTTTCTTT
cdr3_aa: CASSIYPGGGGNTEAFF

v_call: TRBV13
clone_size: NA
d_call: NA
j_call: TRBJ2-6
cdr3_nt: TGTGCCAGCAGCCCCTCTGCTGGGGCCAACGTCCTGACTTTC
cdr3_aa: CASSPSAGANVLTF

v_call: TRBV27
clone_size: few
d_call: NA
j_call: TRBJ1-2
cdr3_nt: TGTGCCAGCAGTTGGGGGACCAACTATGGCTACACCTTC
cdr3_aa: CASSWGTNYGYTF

v_call: TRBV29-1
clone_size: NA
d_call: TRBD1
j_call: TRBJ2-7
cdr3_nt: TGCAGCGTTGACCAGGGGGCCTCCTACGAGCAGTACTTC
cdr3_aa: CSVDQGASYEQYF

v_call: TRBV6-6
clone_size: NA
d_call: TRBD2
j_call: TRBJ2-7
cdr3_nt: TGTGCCAGCAGTTACTCGACTAGCGGGGTCTCCTACGAGCAGTACTTC
cdr3_aa: CASSYSTSGVSYEQYF

v_call: TRBV27
clone_size: NA
d_call: TRBD2
j_call: TRBJ2-1
cdr3_nt: TGTGCCAGCAGCGGGACTAGCGGGGGGAATGAGCAGTTCTTC
cdr3_aa: CASSGTSGGNEQFF

v_call: TRBV2
clone_size: NA
d_call: NA
j_call: TRBJ2-7
cdr3_nt: TGTGCCAGCAAACCACCGGACTACGAGCAGTACTTC
cdr3_aa: CASKPPDYEQYF

v_call: TRBV7-3
clone_size: NA
d_call: NA
j_call: TRBJ2-1
cdr3_nt: TGTGCCAGCAGTCCTTGGCCGGGACCCGCCTACAATGAGCAGTTCTTC
cdr3_aa: CASSPWPGPAYNEQFF